A single sample is the source of the 25 T cell receptor beta chains below, sequenced in a study of graft-versus-host responses after intestinal transplantation (TCRdb year 2021). Library method: the immunoSEQ multiplex PCR assay. The source is immuneACCESS, and TCRdb retained only in-frame sequences with V and J called. Part of the clones is not carried over; for the studies checked, unresolved V genes explain less than half of this, and the remainder is unexplained. Recorded for this sample are 20,000 or so clones; 70% to 90% of them occurred a single time. The ten largest clones take up 0.95% to 1% of the sample. Sequenced material: PBMCs, taken around 14 months after intestinal transplant. The receptors come from a human patient who received an intestinal transplant, so some T cells may come from the graft donor.

This clone was observed a few times. The chain couples TRBV25-1 to TRBJ2-1; TRBD2 aligns across 13 bases. CDR1 is MGHDK, CDR2 SYGVNS, per germline. Trimming took 7 bases from V and 6 from J; bases not matched to a gene: 6. This CDR3 is built from 15 residues. This CDR3 reads CASTLAGGPSNEQFF. CDR3 nucleotides: TGTGCCAGCACACTAGCGGGGGGGCCGAGCAATGAGCAGTTCTTC. Full variable domain (missing parts from reference TRBV25-1 and TRBJ2-1): EADIYQTPRYLVIGTGKKITLECSQTMGHDKMYWYQQDPGMELHLIHYSYGVNSTEKGDLSSESTVSRIRTEHFPLTLESARPSHTSQYLCASTLAGGPSNEQFFGPGTRLTVL.

The chain is built from TRBV5-1 and TRBJ1-1; TRBD1 agrees at 7 bases. The CDR3 contains 14 residues. Per germline, CDR1 SGHRS and CDR2 YFSETQ. The V gene end was trimmed by 5 bases and the J gene end by 4 bases; junction bases not matched to a gene: 8. CDR3 in amino acids: CASREGGEVTEAFF. The CDR3 bases are TGCGCCAGCAGAGAAGGGGGCGAAGTCACTGAAGCTTTCTTT.

The CDR3 here is CASSPPGQSNTGELFF. CDR3 bases: TGTGCCAGCAGTCCTCCGGGACAGTCGAACACCGGGGAGCTGTTTTTT. This chain uses TRBV28 with TRBJ2-2; 7 positions agree with TRBD1. The CDR3 has 16 residues. Trimming at V came to 5 bases and at J to 0 bases, leaving 6 bases not matched to a gene. Germline V CDR1 and CDR2: MDHEN, SYDVKM.

The V call is TRBV14, the J call TRBJ2-5; 9 nucleotides align to TRBD1. The CDR3 loop spans 17 amino acids. Germline V gene sequence: CDR1 SGHDN, CDR2 FVKESK. J was trimmed by 1 base and V by 3 bases; bases with no gene match: 9. The CDR3, as DNA: TGTGCCAGCAGCCAGGGACAGGGATACACCTTCCAAGAGACCCAGTACTTC. As protein: CASSQGQGYTFQETQYF.

This sequence joins TRBV5-1 and TRBJ1-1; TRBD1 aligns across 12 bases. Germline assignment: CDR1 SGHRS and CDR2 YFSETQ. V was clipped by 0 bases and J by 3 bases; unmatched bases: 3. This CDR3 is built from 16 residues. The CDR3 coding sequence is TGCGCCAGCAGCTTGGTGGGACAGGGGGCCTACACTGAAGCTTTCTTT. It yields the protein CASSLVGQGAYTEAFF.

In DNA, the CDR3 is TGCGCCAGCAGCCGAACGAAAACTAGTGGGATCCCAGAGACCCAGTACTTC. This translates into CASSRTKTSGIPETQYF. This chain connects TRBV5-1 to TRBJ2-5, with TRBD2 as a possible D gene (5 bases). The ends were cut back, 4 bases at V and 4 bases at J, with 23 bases in the middle. CDR1 SGHRS and CDR2 YFSETQ come from the germline V gene. This CDR3 is 17 amino acids long.

This clone appeared a few times. V usage is TRBV5-8 and J usage is TRBJ2-1, with 10 bases identical to TRBD2. Germline CDR1 is SGHTS and CDR2 is YDEGEE. This CDR3 is 15 amino acids long. The J segment lost 2 bases and the V segment lost 4 bases, leaving 3 bases of the junction unmatched. CDR3 sequence reads: CASSGGTSAYNEQFF. The DNA of the CDR3 is TGTGCCAGCAGCGGAGGGACTAGCGCCTACAATGAGCAGTTCTTC.

This chain's CDR3 is CASSIRENTEAFF. In DNA, the CDR3 is TGTGCCAGTAGTATAAGGGAAAACACTGAAGCTTTCTTT. The rearrangement links TRBV19 to TRBJ1-1; the D is unclear. This CDR3 region has 13 residues. Trimming shortened V by 2 bases and J by 2 bases, and 6 bases separated the two germline ends. The germline gives CDR1 LNHDA, CDR2 SQIVND (reference sequence).

The gene calls are TRBV6-5 and TRBJ2-1; 8 nucleotides agree with TRBD2. CDR3 length: 13 residues. V gave up 6 bases and J gave up 4 bases; unmatched junction bases: 2. The germline gives CDR1 MNHEY, CDR2 SVGAGI. The CDR3 DNA reads as TGTGCCAGCAGGACTAGCGCTTACAATGAGCAGTTCTTC. As protein: CASRTSAYNEQFF.

This clone was seen once. The gene calls are TRBV9 and TRBJ2-2; D not certain. The CDR3 is 12 residues long. V was trimmed by 1 base and J by 7 bases, leaving 5 bases between them. The germline CDR1 and CDR2 sequences are SGDLS and YYNGEE. The CDR3 bases are TGTGCCAGCAGCGTAAATAACGGGGAGCTGTTTTTT. Translating gives CASSVNNGELFF.

V usage is TRBV15 and J usage is TRBJ2-5; 7 nucleotides match TRBD2. CDR3 length equals 13 residues. Trimming at V came to 3 bases and at J to 5 bases, leaving 3 bases not matched to a gene. CDR1 and CDR2 from the germline V gene are LNHNV and YYDKDF (reference sequence). CDR3 loop: CATSRGGSETQYF. The CDR3 nucleotides read TGTGCCACCAGCAGGGGCGGGAGCGAGACCCAGTACTTC.

The V call is TRBV6-1, the J call TRBJ2-2; weak D call: TRBD1 (5 bases). Between the trimmed V and J ends, which lost 6 bases and 0 bases, there was a span of 8 bases. Germline assignment: CDR1 MNHNS and CDR2 SASEGT. This CDR3 has 14 amino acids. In DNA form, the CDR3 reads TGTGCCAGCAGGTTAGGGGCGAACACCGGGGAGCTGTTTTTT. This translates into CASRLGANTGELFF.

The genes are TRBV5-1 and TRBJ2-7; TRBD2 agrees at 10 bases. Trimming removed 4 bases from V and 0 bases from J; junction bases left unmatched: 4. The CDR3 consists of 15 residues. Germline CDR1 and CDR2: SGHRS and YFSETQ. The CDR3, as DNA: TGCGCCAGCAGCCGGACTAGCGGTTTCTCCTACGAGCAGTACTTC. This translates into CASSRTSGFSYEQYF.

V is TRBV5-1 and J is TRBJ2-7; 8 bases fit TRBD2. Per the germline V gene, CDR1 is SGHRS and CDR2 is YFSETQ. The CDR3 totals 15 residues. The V segment lost 0 bases and the J segment 0 bases; nucleotides outside the gene matches: 2. CDR3 region: CASSLGGGPSYEQYF. The CDR3, as DNA: TGCGCCAGCAGCTTGGGCGGGGGGCCCTCCTACGAGCAGTACTTC.

This chain joins TRBV27 and TRBJ1-1; TRBD1 matches 8 bases. This CDR3 region has 13 residues. Germline trimming cut 3 bases from V and 6 bases from J; bases unmatched to any gene: 3. Germline V CDR1 and CDR2: MNHEY, SMNVEV (reference sequence). CDR3: CASSLGTGPEAFF. CDR3 DNA: TGTGCCAGCAGTTTGGGGACAGGACCTGAAGCTTTCTTT.

Only a few counts were recorded for this clone. The chain uses TRBV5-4 and TRBJ2-5; 10 nucleotides match TRBD1. Trimming removed 4 bases from V and 5 bases from J; junction bases left unmatched: 5. Germline-derived CDR1 and CDR2 are SGHNT and YYREEE (reference sequence). The CDR3 runs to 14 residues. The DNA for the CDR3 is TGTGCCAGCAGCAGGGACAGGGGAGGGGAGACCCAGTACTTC. Translated: CASSRDRGGETQYF.

This clone was seen more than once but under ten times. CDR3 sequence reads: CASSPWGLQETQYF. The CDR3 nucleotides read TGTGCCAGCAGCCCGTGGGGGTTGCAAGAGACCCAGTACTTC. The chain is built from TRBV11-2 and TRBJ2-5; D is tentatively TRBD1 or TRBD2 (5 bases each). CDR3 length: 14 residues. Germline-derived CDR1 and CDR2 are SGHAT and FQNNGV. The ends were cut back, 5 bases at V and 2 bases at J, with 12 bases in the middle.

This rearrangement joins TRBV6-5 to TRBJ2-7, with 9 bases matching TRBD2. The CDR3 runs to 15 residues. Per the germline V gene, CDR1 is MNHEY and CDR2 is SVGAGI. V shed 5 bases and J 2 bases; nucleotides not matched to a gene: 7. CDR3 sequence (DNA): TGTGCCAGCAGTCCAGCACTAGCGGGTGCCTACGAGCAGTACTTC. Its translation is CASSPALAGAYEQYF.

The chain uses TRBV6-5 and TRBJ2-5; D gene unclear. Germline loops: CDR1 MNHEY, CDR2 SVGAGI. V lost 6 bases to trimming and J lost 0 bases, with 11 bases between them. The CDR3 runs to 14 residues. DNA of the CDR3: TGTGCCAGCAGCCTCTGGGCGTACCAAGAGACCCAGTACTTC. Translating it yields CASSLWAYQETQYF.

This chain uses TRBV6-6 with TRBJ2-3; no reliable D call. V was cut by 4 bases and J by 0 bases, with 11 bases left in between. There are 15 residues in the CDR3. Per the germline V gene, CDR1 is MNHNY and CDR2 is SVGAGI (reference sequence). CDR3 region: CASSFGEASTDTQYF. The CDR3 DNA sequence: TGTGCCAGCAGTTTTGGTGAGGCCAGCACAGATACGCAGTATTTT.

The V and J genes are TRBV18 and TRBJ2-5; D gene uncertain. Germline assignment: CDR1 KGHSH and CDR2 LQKENI. V dropped 0 bases and J dropped 14 bases, with 19 bases sitting between them. The length of the CDR3 is 14 residues. The CDR3 sequence is CASSPPQPNNRAYF. DNA of the CDR3: TGTGCCAGCTCACCACCGCAGCCTAACAATAGGGCCTACTTC.

The chain joins TRBV11-1 to TRBJ2-7; a possible D gene is TRBD2 (5 bases). Germline CDR1 and CDR2: SGHAT and FQDESV (reference sequence). V dropped 0 bases and J dropped 6 bases, with 9 bases sitting between them. This CDR3 has 13 residues. The CDR3 DNA sequence: TGTGCCAGCAGCTTAGCCGGGGAGTCCGAGCAGTACTTC. This translates into CASSLAGESEQYF.

The chain is built from TRBV5-1 and TRBJ1-3; perhaps TRBD1 as D (5 bases). In germline, CDR1 is SGHRS, CDR2 YFSETQ. Deletions cut 6 bases from V and 0 bases from J, with 13 bases between. CDR3 length equals 15 residues. The CDR3 protein is CASTLEGSSGNTIYF. CDR3 DNA sequence: TGCGCCAGCACCCTGGAGGGGAGCTCTGGAAACACCATATATTTT.

This chain uses TRBV5-6 with TRBJ2-7; 7 bases align to TRBD1. The CDR3 has 16 amino acids. With V trimmed by 1 base and J by 5 bases, 12 bases remained unmatched. Germline V gene sequence: CDR1 SGHDT, CDR2 YYEEEE. CDR3 in DNA: TGTGCCAGCAGCTTGCCAGGGGGAGAGCGTAGCCACGAGCAGTACTTC. It encodes CASSLPGGERSHEQYF.

J is TRBJ2-7 and V is TRBV5-4; D might be TRBD1 (6 bases). The CDR3 sequence is 16 residues long. With 0 bases removed from V and 1 base from J, the gap between germline ends came to 14 bases. In germline, CDR1 is SGHNT, CDR2 YYREEE (reference sequence). In nucleotides, the CDR3 is TGTGCCAGCAGCTTGGATCCCCAGGGGATATCCTACGAGCAGTACTTC. It encodes CASSLDPQGISYEQYF. The variable domain in full, with the rest retrieved from reference TRBV5-4 and TRBJ2-7, is ETGVTQSPTHLIKTRGQQVTLRCSSQSGHNTVSWYQQALGQGPQFIFQYYREEENGRGNFPPRFSGLQFPNYSSELNVNALELDDSALYLCASSLDPQGISYEQYFGPGTRLTVT.